The next 20 T cell receptor beta chains were all read from a single sample in a study of CD8+ T cells in alopecia areata. Reverse transcribed after extraction, RNA yielded cDNA as the sequencing template. Generated by immunoSEQ multiplex PCR, the TCRdb table keeps only in-frame clones and is missing some. Here the sample spans approximately 210,000 clones, over 55% being singletons. Treatment indicated: oral pan-JAK inhibitor, 5-10 mg twice daily. The sequencing used CD4+ T cells sorted from blood, collected at week 24, from a patient treated with tofacitinib. These TCRs come from a human donor with alopecia areata.

This rearrangement joins TRBV25-1 to TRBJ2-5; the match to TRBD2 covers 7 bases. With 8 bases clipped from V and 5 bases from J, the junction kept 8 bases outside the gene matches. Germline CDR1 reads MGHDK; CDR2 reads SYGVNS. The CDR3 is made up of 13 amino acids. CDR3 region: CASGRVGSETQYF. The DNA of the CDR3 is TGTGCCAGCGGGAGGGTTGGGTCTGAGACCCAGTACTTC.

This clone showed up just once. The rearrangement links TRBV30 to TRBJ1-2, with D unresolved. Germline assignment: CDR1 GTSNPN and CDR2 SVGIG (reference sequence). V was pared by 3 bases and J by 7 bases, with 12 bases between. The CDR3 is 12 residues long. The DNA of the CDR3 is TGTGCCTGGAGCCAGGAAGAGGGTGGCTACACCTTC. Encoded protein: CAWSQEEGGYTF.

The chain links TRBV11-2 to TRBJ1-1; TRBD1 matches at 8 bases. CDR3 size: 15 residues. V shed 5 bases and J 3 bases; nucleotides not matched to a gene: 8. Germline V gene data show CDR1 as SGHAT and CDR2 as FQNNGV. CDR3 coding DNA: TGTGCCAGCAGCCCACAGGGGGGAGGCTACACTGAAGCTTTCTTT. The encoded protein is CASSPQGGGYTEAFF.

This clone was seen only a few times. This chain connects TRBV29-1 to TRBJ2-5; maybe TRBD1 (6 bases). Germline-derived CDR1 and CDR2 are SQVTM and ANQGSEA. This CDR3 contains 13 residues. The V and J ends lost 4 bases and 5 bases respectively, with 14 bases between them. The CDR3 region has the DNA TGCAGCGTTGTCCAGGGGCGAGGGGAGACCCAGTACTTC. It specifies CSVVQGRGETQYF.

This chain joins TRBV9 and TRBJ2-2; unclear D gene. The CDR3 is 14 residues long. Trimming stripped 0 bases from V and 1 base from J, with 4 bases between. Germline V gene sequence: CDR1 SGDLS, CDR2 YYNGEE. CDR3 nucleotides: TGTGCCAGCAGCGTAGCTGGGAACACCGGGGAGCTGTTTTTT. It is translated as CASSVAGNTGELFF.

This clone appeared a single time. The chain has TRBV29-1 and TRBJ2-5; perhaps D is TRBD1 or TRBD2 (5 bases each). CDR3 length: 12 amino acids. The V and J ends lost 5 bases and 9 bases respectively, with 16 bases between them. Per germline, CDR1 SQVTM and CDR2 ANQGSEA. The CDR3 loop is CSVRDGPGAQYF. CDR3 in DNA: TGCAGCGTTCGGGACGGCCCTGGGGCCCAGTACTTC.

Ten or more counts support this clone. CDR3 in DNA: TGTGCCAGCAGTCATCCGGGACCCGCCGAGCAGTTCTTC. It specifies CASSHPGPAEQFF. This chain connects TRBV2 to TRBJ2-1, with D possibly being TRBD1 or TRBD2 (5 bases each). This CDR3 spans 13 amino acids. The V and J ends lost 5 bases and 10 bases respectively, with 15 bases between them. Germline lookup yields CDR1 SNHLY and CDR2 FYNNEI.

This chain connects TRBV29-1 to TRBJ1-2; tentative D call: TRBD1 (5 bases). The germline CDR1 and CDR2 sequences are SQVTM and ANQGSEA. The CDR3 runs 12 residues. V shed 6 bases and J shed 8 bases, with 16 bases lying between them. The DNA of the CDR3 is TGCAGCGTAGATTCCCAGGGTTACGGCTACACCTTC. Residues: CSVDSQGYGYTF.

The chain couples TRBV9 to TRBJ2-1, with a tentative D call TRBD2 (5 bases). Per the germline V gene, CDR1 is SGDLS and CDR2 is YYNGEE. V lost 0 bases and J 1 base, leaving 5 bases between the germline ends. This CDR3 comprises 14 residues. CDR3 sequence: CASSVGGSYNEQFF. Here the CDR3 DNA reads TGTGCCAGCAGCGTAGGCGGGTCCTACAATGAGCAGTTCTTC.

The sample holds one count of this clone. Other DNA variants within this sample encode the same CDR3. V gene TRBV29-1 combines with J gene TRBJ1-1; D call uncertain. Trimming took off 3 bases at V and 0 bases at J, with 8 bases between the two ends. Looked up from germline, CDR1 is SQVTM and CDR2 is ANQGSEA. The CDR3 is 13 amino acids. In DNA form, the CDR3 reads TGCAGCGTTGAGGGGAAGATGAACACTGAAGCTTTCTTT. Its protein is CSVEGKMNTEAFF.

The sample holds a few counts of this clone. The CDR3 DNA follows: TGTGCCAGCTACCTCAGCCGGGACGAAGCTTTCTTT. Protein product: CASYLSRDEAFF. V gene TRBV6-6 combines with J gene TRBJ1-1, with D tentatively TRBD1 (5 bases). Germline V lookup: CDR1 MNHNY, CDR2 SVGAGI (reference sequence). Trimming cost V 8 bases and J 8 bases, with 15 bases left between them. This CDR3 spans 12 amino acids.

This clone was seen a few times. V and J are TRBV29-1 and TRBJ2-7; D remains unclear. Looked up from germline, CDR1 is SQVTM and CDR2 is ANQGSEA. There are 12 residues in the CDR3. Trimming took off 6 bases at V and 2 bases at J, with 11 bases between the two ends. This chain's CDR3 is CSVAESPYEQYF. The CDR3 nucleotides are TGCAGCGTAGCCGAGAGTCCCTACGAGCAGTACTTC.

The genes are TRBV5-1 and TRBJ2-3; D ambiguous. The CDR3 is 16 amino acids. V lost 2 bases to trimming and J lost 2 bases, with 15 bases between them. Germline V lookup: CDR1 SGHRS, CDR2 YFSETQ. In DNA, the CDR3 is TGCGCCAGCAGCTTCCCGGCCCTCGAGAACACAGATACGCAGTATTTT. Protein sequence: CASSFPALENTDTQYF.

This rearrangement joins TRBV5-4 to TRBJ1-1; a weak D match, TRBD1 (6 bases). Trimming cost V 5 bases and J 0 bases, with 11 bases left between them. Germline V gene lookup returns CDR1 SGHNT and CDR2 YYREEE (reference sequence). This CDR3 has 14 amino acids. As DNA, the CDR3 is TGTGCCAGCAGTCAAGGGGGGATGAACACTGAAGCTTTCTTT. This gives the protein CASSQGGMNTEAFF.

The genes are TRBV29-1 and TRBJ1-2; the match to TRBD1 covers 9 bases. The CDR3 runs 12 residues. CDR1 is SQVTM and CDR2 is ANQGSEA in the germline V gene. V shed 5 bases and J 8 bases; nucleotides not matched to a gene: 6. The CDR3 region is CSVQQGAWGYTF. The CDR3 bases are TGCAGCGTTCAACAGGGGGCGTGGGGCTACACCTTC.

This clone occurred a few times. The gene calls are TRBV7-3 and TRBJ2-3; D is unresolved. The germline V gene has CDR1 SGHTA and CDR2 FQGTGA. The CDR3 runs to 15 residues. Trimming pared 5 bases from V and 1 base from J, leaving 13 bases between. CDR3 in DNA: TGTGCCAGCAGCCTTGGGAACTACGGCACAGATACGCAGTATTTT. The encoded protein is CASSLGNYGTDTQYF. Combining the CDR3 with reference TRBV7-3 and TRBJ2-3 gives the whole variable domain GAGVSQTPSNKVTEKGKYVELRCDPISGHTALYWYRQSLGQGPEFLIYFQGTGAADDSGLPNDRFFAVRPEGSVSTLKIQRTERGDSAVYLCASSLGNYGTDTQYFGPGTRLTVL.

The CDR3, as DNA: TGCGCCAGCAGCCAAGATCTAGGACATTGGCAGCCCCAGCATTTT. This sequence encodes CASSQDLGHWQPQHF. This chain uses TRBV4-3 with TRBJ1-5, with D tentatively TRBD1 (5 bases). The V and J ends lost 0 bases and 7 bases respectively, with 13 bases between them. This CDR3 is 15 amino acids long. Looked up from germline, CDR1 is LGHNA and CDR2 is YSLEER.

This chain joins TRBV30 and TRBJ2-7; TRBD1 matches at 10 bases. Germline trimming cut 6 bases from V and 6 bases from J; bases unmatched to any gene: 8. Germline V gene data show CDR1 as GTSNPN and CDR2 as SVGIG (reference sequence). The CDR3 runs 13 residues. Here the CDR3 DNA reads TGTGCCTGCTCGGGACAGGGGTGGTCCGAGCAGTACTTC. Translating gives CACSGQGWSEQYF.

V and J are TRBV7-3 and TRBJ2-2; no reliable D call. CDR1 and CDR2 (germline): SGHTA, FQGTGA. This CDR3 region has 17 residues. Trimming took off 5 bases at V and 2 bases at J, with 18 bases between the two ends. Here the CDR3 reads CASSPQAVSFNTGELFF. Written as DNA, the CDR3 is TGTGCCAGCAGCCCCCAGGCAGTATCCTTTAACACCGGGGAGCTGTTTTTT.

The chain is built from TRBV7-9 and TRBJ2-5, with D perhaps TRBD2 (6 bases). The length of the CDR3 is 11 residues. Trimming took off 4 bases at V and 12 bases at J, with 12 bases between the two ends. Germline CDR1 SEHNR, CDR2 FQNEAQ (reference sequence). CDR3: CASSSTSLKYF. CDR3 coding DNA: TGTGCCAGCAGCTCGACTAGTCTTAAGTACTTC.